Listed here are 30 T cell receptor beta chains from one sample, sequenced in a study of blood T cell repertoires in COVID-19. TCRdb keeps only in-frame clones here, not all; method: immunoSEQ multiplex PCR. The sample lists about 300,000 clones, over 75% occurring once. The sample consisted of peripheral blood. Receptor source: a man aged 18 to 35 with active or convalescent COVID-19.

V gene TRBV4-3 combines with J gene TRBJ2-5, with D maybe TRBD2 (5 bases). V was clipped by 0 bases and J by 5 bases, with 22 bases between them. Germline loops: CDR1 LGHNA, CDR2 YSLEER. This CDR3 region has 18 residues. CDR3 in amino acids: CASSQDPPGRQWEETQYF. In nucleotides, the CDR3 is TGCGCCAGCAGCCAAGATCCCCCAGGTCGCCAGTGGGAGGAGACCCAGTACTTC.

This clone occurred once. This chain uses TRBV10-2 with TRBJ1-2; perhaps TRBD1 as D (5 bases). CDR3 length: 12 amino acids. Germline V gene data show CDR1 as WSHSY and CDR2 as SAAADI. Trimming cost V 5 bases and J 3 bases, with 7 bases left between them. The CDR3 DNA is TGCGCCAGCAGTATCAGGGACTATGGCTACACCTTC. Translating gives CASSIRDYGYTF.

V is TRBV5-1 and J is TRBJ1-2; 7 nucleotides line up with TRBD1. Germline lookup yields CDR1 SGHRS and CDR2 YFSETQ. With 3 bases clipped from V and 4 bases from J, the junction kept 3 bases outside the gene matches. The CDR3 loop spans 13 amino acids. CDR3 amino acids: CASSSTGLYGYTF. The CDR3 bases are TGCGCCAGCAGCTCGACAGGGCTCTATGGCTACACCTTC.

The V and J genes are TRBV5-1 and TRBJ2-1; possibly TRBD2 for D (5 bases). Germline values: CDR1 SGHRS, CDR2 YFSETQ. V was trimmed by 6 bases and J by 7 bases, leaving 14 bases between them. The CDR3 runs 13 residues. The CDR3 region has the DNA TGCGCCAGCAAGAGCGGACTTGGGAATGAGCAGTTCTTC. It encodes CASKSGLGNEQFF. The variable domain in full, with the rest retrieved from reference TRBV5-1 and TRBJ2-1, is KAGVTQTPRYLIKTRGQQVTLSCSPISGHRSVSWYQQTPGQGLQFLFEYFSETQRNKGNFPGRFSGRQFSNSRSEMNVSTLELGDSALYLCASKSGLGNEQFFGPGTRLTVL.

This clone was found once. The V gene is TRBV7-6, the J gene TRBJ2-3; D perhaps matches TRBD2 (6 bases). The V end lost 0 bases, the J end lost 0 bases, and 10 bases lay between the germline ends. This CDR3 is built from 16 residues. Germline-derived CDR1 and CDR2 are SGHVS and FNYEAQ. CDR3 sequence reads: CASSLAAGLSTDTQYF. Here the CDR3 DNA reads TGTGCCAGCAGCTTAGCTGCGGGGCTAAGCACAGATACGCAGTATTTT.

This rearrangement joins TRBV18 to TRBJ2-3; TRBD2 aligns across 10 bases. The CDR3 spans 15 residues. V shed 3 bases and J 3 bases; nucleotides not matched to a gene: 3. The V gene's germline CDR1 is KGHSH and CDR2 LQKENI. CDR3 sequence (DNA): TGTGCCAGCTCACCCGGACTAGCGGTTACAGATACGCAGTATTTT. Translated: CASSPGLAVTDTQYF.

This sequence joins TRBV20-1 and TRBJ2-7; D gene uncertain. CDR1 and CDR2 (germline): DFQATT, SNEGSKA (reference sequence). The CDR3 totals 11 residues. V lost 6 bases to trimming and J lost 5 bases, with 11 bases between them. For the CDR3, the DNA is TGCAGTGCGGAGTCCTCGAACGAGCAGTACTTC. It yields the protein CSAESSNEQYF.

A note on this clone: The junction departs from the called germline gene at one end, perhaps through a read error. The chain employs TRBV29-1 and TRBJ1-2, with TRBD1 matching over 7 bases. Per the germline V gene, CDR1 is SQVTM and CDR2 is ANQGSEA. There are 11 residues in the CDR3. The CDR3 sequence is CSVPVGQESFF. As DNA, the CDR3 is TGCAGCGTCCCTGTAGGACAGGAGTCCTTCTTC.

This chain links TRBV2 with TRBJ2-6; 8 positions agree with TRBD1. Germline assignment: CDR1 SNHLY and CDR2 FYNNEI. With V trimmed by 9 bases and J by 0 bases, 13 bases remained unmatched. The CDR3 loop spans 18 amino acids. DNA for the CDR3: TGTGCCAGTACACTCGGCAGGGGGCTTCACTCTGGGGCCAACGTCCTGACTTTC. It is translated as CASTLGRGLHSGANVLTF.

The V gene is TRBV19, the J gene TRBJ2-5, with no clear D. Germline CDR1 and CDR2: LNHDA and SQIVND (reference sequence). There are 13 residues in the CDR3. V gave up 3 bases and J gave up 5 bases, with 10 bases separating them. CDR3 protein: CASSISSRETQYF. Written as DNA, the CDR3 is TGTGCCAGTAGTATTTCCAGCAGGGAGACCCAGTACTTC.

The chain employs TRBV13 and TRBJ2-1, with 7 bases that match TRBD1. Germline CDR1 reads PRHDT; CDR2 reads FYEKMQ (reference sequence). V dropped 5 bases and J dropped 3; count of bases not matched to a gene: 10. This CDR3 spans 16 amino acids. DNA of the CDR3: TGTGCCAGCAGCCCTACGACAGGGCCACTCTACAATGAGCAGTTCTTC. As protein: CASSPTTGPLYNEQFF.

The chain links TRBV4-1 to TRBJ2-1; the D is unclear. The CDR3 consists of 12 residues. Looked up from germline, CDR1 is MGHRA and CDR2 is YSYEKL. Trimming left V 0 bases short and J 8 bases short, with 5 bases between. The CDR3 nucleotides read TGCGCCAGCAGCCAAGATAGTTATGAGCAGTTCTTC. This gives the protein CASSQDSYEQFF.

The CDR3 protein is CASSLLAGGPYEQYF. The CDR3, as DNA: TGCGCCAGCAGCCTCCTAGCGGGGGGGCCCTACGAGCAGTACTTC. The V gene is TRBV4-1, the J gene TRBJ2-7; TRBD2 matches at 12 bases. J was trimmed by 2 bases and V by 4 bases; bases with no gene match: 3. Germline CDR1 is MGHRA and CDR2 is YSYEKL. CDR3 length: 15 amino acids.

This chain links TRBV15 with TRBJ2-3; 13 bases align to TRBD2. J was trimmed by 3 bases and V by 5 bases; bases with no gene match: 8. CDR1 and CDR2 from the germline V gene are LNHNV and YYDKDF (reference sequence). The CDR3 consists of 17 residues. The CDR3, as DNA: TGTGCCACCAGCGGAACTAGCGGGGGGGCCGAAACAGATACGCAGTATTTT. Protein: CATSGTSGGAETDTQYF. Together with reference TRBV15 and TRBJ2-3, the CDR3 gives the full variable domain: DAMVIQNPRYQVTQFGKPVTLSCSQTLNHNVMYWYQQKSSQAPKLLFHYYDKDFNNEADTPDNFQSRRPNTSFCFLDIRSPGLGDTAMYLCATSGTSGGAETDTQYFGPGTRLTVL.

V is TRBV3-1 (or the pseudogene TRBV3-2) and J is TRBJ1-2; the D gene is possibly TRBD1 (5 bases). CDR3 length: 16 amino acids. CDR1 is LGHDT and CDR2 is YNNKEL in the germline V gene (reference sequence). Trimming stripped 0 bases from V and 1 base from J, with 12 bases between. The CDR3 sequence: CASSQDMGRNNYGYTF. CDR3 DNA: TGTGCCAGCAGCCAAGATATGGGGCGGAATAACTATGGCTACACCTTC.

The chain combines TRBV11-2 with TRBJ1-3, with no clear D. V was cut by 6 bases and J by 4 bases, with 16 bases left in between. This CDR3 has 15 amino acids. Germline V lookup: CDR1 SGHAT, CDR2 FQNNGV. Here the CDR3 reads CASRRPAERGNTIYF. In DNA, the CDR3 is TGTGCCAGCAGGCGACCGGCGGAACGCGGAAACACCATATATTTT.

This clone was observed a single time. V is TRBV7-9 and J is TRBJ1-5; the D gene is possibly TRBD1 (5 bases). The V end lost 3 bases, the J end lost 4 bases, and 10 bases lay between the germline ends. The CDR3 spans 14 residues. The germline CDR1 and CDR2 sequences are SEHNR and FQNEAQ (reference sequence). CDR3 amino acids: CASSLGGINQPQHF. CDR3 bases: TGTGCCAGCAGCTTGGGGGGAATTAATCAGCCCCAGCATTTT.

This chain uses TRBV7-9 with TRBJ2-1, with 15 bases that match TRBD2. The V segment lost 5 bases and the J segment 8 bases; nucleotides outside the gene matches: 10. The germline V gene has CDR1 SEHNR and CDR2 FQNEAQ (reference sequence). The CDR3 totals 17 residues. CDR3 in amino acids: CASSPWTSGGAGDEQFF. CDR3 in DNA: TGTGCCAGCAGCCCGTGGACTAGCGGGGGGGCCGGCGATGAGCAGTTCTTC. The full variable domain, in which reference TRBV7-9 and TRBJ2-1 provide the parts outside the CDR3, is DTGVSQNPRHKITKRGQNVTFRCDPISEHNRLYWYRQTLGQGPEFLTYFQNEAQLEKSRLLSDRFSAERPKGSFSTLEIQRTEQGDSAMYLCASSPWTSGGAGDEQFFGPGTRLTVL.

V usage is TRBV11-2 and J usage is TRBJ1-5; D is perhaps TRBD1 (6 bases). The V gene lost 5 bases and the J gene lost 4 bases, with 15 bases spanning the gap. This CDR3 contains 15 residues. Germline V CDR1 and CDR2: SGHAT, FQNNGV. CDR3 sequence: CASSVNRAPNQPQHF. The CDR3 region has the DNA TGTGCCAGCAGCGTAAACAGGGCCCCGAATCAGCCCCAGCATTTT.

The gene calls are TRBV6-2 or TRBV6-3 and TRBJ1-2, with a possible D match to TRBD1 (5 bases). CDR1 is MNHEY and CDR2 is SVGEGT in the germline V gene. Trimming took off 5 bases at V and 2 bases at J, with 15 bases between the two ends. The CDR3 runs 15 residues. Here the CDR3 reads CASSQTVRGNYGYTF. CDR3 DNA: TGTGCCAGCAGTCAGACTGTTAGGGGCAACTATGGCTACACCTTC.

The V gene is TRBV5-6, the J gene TRBJ2-3; D uncertain. The CDR3 loop spans 12 amino acids. CDR1 SGHDT and CDR2 YYEEEE come from the germline V gene. V lost 1 base to trimming and J lost 6 bases, with 6 bases between them. Here the CDR3 reads CASSLPLDTQYF. As DNA, the CDR3 is TGTGCCAGCAGCTTGCCATTGGATACGCAGTATTTT.

Written as DNA, the CDR3 is TGCGCCAGCAGCTTTACAGGGGGCCCCAGCGACGAGCAGTACTTC. Translation gives CASSFTGGPSDEQYF. V is TRBV5-1 and J is TRBJ2-7, with TRBD1 identical over 9 bases. With 2 bases clipped from V and 5 bases from J, the junction kept 8 bases outside the gene matches. Germline-derived CDR1 and CDR2 are SGHRS and YFSETQ. This CDR3 spans 15 amino acids.

The chain has TRBV2 and TRBJ1-2; 9 bases line up with TRBD1. The germline V gene has CDR1 SNHLY and CDR2 FYNNEI. The CDR3 contains 14 residues. V dropped 3 bases and J dropped 7; count of bases not matched to a gene: 6. CDR3 nucleotides: TGTGCCAGCAGTGAGGGACAGGGAGTGGGTGGCTACACCTTC. Protein sequence: CASSEGQGVGGYTF.

V and J are TRBV18 and TRBJ2-7; 7 bases are a match to TRBD2. The CDR3 contains 16 residues. The germline V gene has CDR1 KGHSH and CDR2 LQKENI. The ends lost 2 bases at V and 5 bases at J; junction bases unmatched: 12. The CDR3: CASSPGWAGTMDEQYF. The CDR3 DNA reads TGTGCCAGCTCACCAGGGTGGGCAGGGACTATGGACGAGCAGTACTTC. Looking up the rest from reference TRBV18 and TRBJ2-7 gives the full variable domain: NAGVMQNPRHLVRRRGQEARLRCSPMKGHSHVYWYRQLPEEGLKFMVYLQKENIIDESGMPKERFSAEFPKEGPSILRIQQVVRGDSAAYFCASSPGWAGTMDEQYFGPGTRLTVT.

The chain employs TRBV10-3 and TRBJ1-5; D remains unclear. The germline gives CDR1 ENHRY, CDR2 SYGVKD. V was clipped by 1 base and J by 4 bases, with 5 bases between them. The CDR3 totals 13 residues. The CDR3 sequence: CAISEFVNQPQHF. The CDR3 bases are TGTGCCATCAGTGAGTTCGTTAATCAGCCCCAGCATTTT.

This rearrangement joins TRBV12-3 or TRBV12-4 to TRBJ1-2; possible D gene TRBD1, 5 bases. Trimming shortened V by 3 bases and J by 7 bases, and 9 bases separated the two germline ends. The length of the CDR3 is 12 residues. The CDR3 DNA follows: TGTGCCAGCAGTTTGGGAGGGACTGGCTACACCTTC. The encoded protein is CASSLGGTGYTF.

The chain couples TRBV27 to TRBJ2-3, with TRBD1 matching over 7 bases. This CDR3 spans 14 amino acids. The trim removed 5 bases at V and 4 bases at J, leaving 6 bases unmatched. Per germline, CDR1 MNHEY and CDR2 SMNVEV (reference sequence). The DNA of the CDR3 is TGTGCCAGCAGTCCGACAGGGTTCCCAGATACGCAGTATTTT. It yields the protein CASSPTGFPDTQYF.

The chain employs TRBV9 and TRBJ2-5; 11 bases are shared with TRBD2. The CDR3 contains 13 residues. The germline CDR1 and CDR2 sequences are SGDLS and YYNGEE. V lost 7 bases and J lost 5; bases outside the gene matches: 4. CDR3 amino acids: CASGPSGGETQYF. CDR3 bases: TGTGCCAGCGGGCCTAGCGGGGGGGAGACCCAGTACTTC.

This clone is a singleton in its sample. The J gene is TRBJ2-7, the V gene TRBV5-8, with D unresolved. Trimming removed 3 bases at V and 3 bases at J, with 4 bases between. The CDR3 is 11 residues long. Germline lookup yields CDR1 SGHTS and CDR2 YDEGEE. In DNA, the CDR3 is TGTGCCAGCAGCTCGGTCTACGAGCAGTACTTC. The encoded protein is CASSSVYEQYF. Complete variable domain (other parts from reference TRBV5-8 and TRBJ2-7): EAGVTQSPTHLIKTRGQQATLRCSPISGHTSVYWYQQALGLGLQFLLWYDEGEERNRGNFPPRFSGRQFPNYSSELNVNALELEDSALYLCASSSVYEQYFGPGTRLTVT.

This chain joins TRBV5-1 and TRBJ2-5; 7 nucleotides line up with TRBD2. CDR1 SGHRS and CDR2 YFSETQ come from the germline V gene. CDR3 length: 15 residues. The trim removed 5 bases at V and 5 bases at J, leaving 12 bases unmatched. This CDR3 reads CASRGLADSRETQYF. The DNA of the CDR3 is TGCGCCAGCAGAGGGCTAGCGGACTCCCGGGAGACCCAGTACTTC.